The 26 T cell receptor beta chains below all came from one sample that was sequenced in a study of graft-versus-host responses after intestinal transplantation. Measured with immunoSEQ multiplex PCR; TCRdb has only the in-frame clones, and not every one. The data show about 88,000 clones, roughly 93% seen once. These receptors have no identified antigens. The sequencing here drew on unstimulated CD4+ T cells sorted from spleen or lymph node cells, taken before transplant. The receptors here all came from a human donor who was the organ donor for an intestinal transplant.

The chain recombines TRBV19 with TRBJ1-5; TRBD1 might be the D (6 bases). The CDR3 sequence is 13 residues long. Germline lookup yields CDR1 LNHDA and CDR2 SQIVND (reference sequence). The CDR3, as DNA: TGTGCAAGTGGCGGGGGCGACAATCAGCCCCAGCATTTT. It yields the protein CASGGGDNQPQHF.

The V call is TRBV28, the J call TRBJ2-1, with 9 bases lining up with TRBD2. V dropped 6 bases and J dropped 7; count of bases not matched to a gene: 7. The CDR3 is 14 residues long. Germline loops: CDR1 MDHEN, CDR2 SYDVKM. This CDR3 is CASSEAGGRNEQFF. In nucleotides, the CDR3 is TGTGCCAGCAGCGAAGCGGGGGGACGGAATGAGCAGTTCTTC.

V gene TRBV18 combines with J gene TRBJ1-1; D is undetermined. Germline V lookup: CDR1 KGHSH, CDR2 LQKENI. V lost 7 bases to trimming and J lost 0 bases, with 3 bases between them. The CDR3 length is 11 residues. As DNA, the CDR3 is TGTGCCAGCTTCATGAACACTGAAGCTTTCTTT. It specifies CASFMNTEAFF.

This chain connects TRBV7-3 to TRBJ2-2, with TRBD1 matching 8 bases. J was trimmed by 0 bases and V by 1 base; bases with no gene match: 1. Germline values: CDR1 SGHTA, CDR2 FQGTGA. The CDR3 has 16 amino acids. The CDR3 DNA reads TGTGCCAGCAGCTTAAGGACAGGGACGAACACCGGGGAGCTGTTTTTT. Its translation: CASSLRTGTNTGELFF.

The J gene is TRBJ2-1, the V gene TRBV7-9; 7 bases are a match to TRBD2. Germline CDR1 SEHNR, CDR2 FQNEAQ (reference sequence). Germline trimming cut 4 bases from V and 4 bases from J; bases unmatched to any gene: 10. The CDR3 covers 16 residues. The CDR3 is CASSYTGGSGYNEQFF. The CDR3 coding sequence is TGTGCCAGCAGCTATACCGGTGGTAGCGGGTACAATGAGCAGTTCTTC. The full variable domain, with the rest looked up from reference TRBV7-9 and TRBJ2-1, is DTGVSQNPRHKITKRGQNVTFRCDPISEHNRLYWYRQTLGQGPEFLTYFQNEAQLEKSRLLSDRFSAERPKGSFSTLEIQRTEQGDSAMYLCASSYTGGSGYNEQFFGPGTRLTVL.

The chain recombines TRBV6-6 with TRBJ2-1, with TRBD2 identical over 11 bases. Germline CDR1 reads MNHNY; CDR2 reads SVGAGI (reference sequence). V trimming: 4 bases; J trimming: 1 base; junction bases outside the gene matches: 3. The CDR3 spans 16 residues. The CDR3 loop reads CASSSIAGGSYNEQFF. CDR3 nucleotide sequence: TGTGCCAGCAGTTCAATAGCGGGGGGGTCCTACAATGAGCAGTTCTTC.

This clone has a single count. The rearrangement joins TRBV7-8 to TRBJ2-7; possible D gene TRBD2, 6 bases. The length of the CDR3 is 15 residues. Trimming removed 1 base from V and 3 bases from J, with 13 bases in between. Per germline, CDR1 SGHVS and CDR2 FQNEAQ. In nucleotides, the CDR3 is TGTGCCAGCAGCTTAGGGACTACAACCTACTACGAGCAGTACTTC. Translation: CASSLGTTTYYEQYF.

The rearrangement joins TRBV23-1 to TRBJ1-1; D gene ambiguous. TRBV23-1 is given ORF status, its function remaining uncertain. Trimming left V 0 bases short and J 1 base short, with 9 bases between. This CDR3 contains 15 residues. Here the CDR3 DNA reads TGCGCCAGCAGTCAATCAACAGAAACGAACACTGAAGCTTTCTTT. It encodes CASSQSTETNTEAFF.

V is TRBV28 and J is TRBJ2-5; D not resolved. Matching the DNA end better, TRBJ2-7 makes the J call doubtful. The CDR3 runs to 14 residues. Germline CDR1 is MDHEN and CDR2 is SYDVKM. CDR3 in DNA: TGTGCCAGCAGCTACAGCCCATCCTCCTACGAGCAGTACTTC. It codes for CASSYSPSSYEQYF.

This chain connects TRBV27 to TRBJ1-1; the D gene is possibly TRBD1 (6 bases). The ends were cut back, 5 bases at V and 2 bases at J, with 15 bases in the middle. The CDR3 consists of 15 residues. The germline gives CDR1 MNHEY, CDR2 SMNVEV (reference sequence). In DNA form, the CDR3 reads TGTGCCAGCAGTCCCAGGGGTTCCGCAAACACTGAAGCTTTCTTT. It yields the protein CASSPRGSANTEAFF.

V is TRBV18 and J is TRBJ1-1; D is undetermined. CDR1 and CDR2 from the germline V gene are KGHSH and LQKENI. This CDR3 is built from 17 residues. Trimming shortened V by 0 bases and J by 0 bases, and 14 bases separated the two germline ends. In DNA form, the CDR3 reads TGTGCCAGCTCACCACCGGGGAAGCTCGCTATGAACACTGAAGCTTTCTTT. Its protein product is CASSPPGKLAMNTEAFF.

V gene TRBV30 combines with J gene TRBJ1-6; 8 bases match TRBD1. CDR1 is GTSNPN, CDR2 SVGIG, per germline (reference sequence). The CDR3 consists of 15 residues. V trimming: 0 bases; J trimming: 11 bases; junction bases outside the gene matches: 9. In DNA form, the CDR3 reads TGTGCCTGGAGTGTATCTTGGCAGGGGGCGACACCCCTCCACTTT. Translating it yields CAWSVSWQGATPLHF. The whole variable domain, filled in from reference TRBV30 and TRBJ1-6, reads SQTIHQWPATLVQPVGSPLSLECTVEGTSNPNLYWYRQAAGRGLQLLFYSVGIGQISSEVPQNLSASRPQDRQFILSSKKLLLSDSGFYLCAWSVSWQGATPLHFGNGTRLTVT.

The rearrangement joins TRBV7-9 to TRBJ1-6, with unresolved D. This CDR3 spans 15 amino acids. Germline V lookup: CDR1 SEHNR, CDR2 FQNEAQ (reference sequence). Trimming stripped 3 bases from V and 8 bases from J, with 14 bases between. The CDR3 protein is CASSFTRDGDSPLHF. CDR3 DNA: TGTGCCAGCAGCTTTACCCGAGACGGGGATTCACCCCTCCACTTT.

The CDR3 nucleotides are TGTGCCTGCACAGGGCGAGTTTCGAACACTGAAGCTTTCTTT. This codes for CACTGRVSNTEAFF. The V and J genes are TRBV5-3 and TRBJ1-1, with a possible D match to TRBD1 (6 bases). TRBV5-3 is recorded as an ORF, its role being uncertain. Trimming took off 10 bases at V and 1 base at J, with 17 bases between the two ends. This CDR3 comprises 14 residues.

In its sample, this clone was seen once. This rearrangement joins TRBV5-1 to TRBJ2-3, with TRBD1 matching over 8 bases. V lost 1 base and J lost 3; bases outside the gene matches: 13. The germline V gene encodes CDR1 SGHRS and CDR2 YFSETQ. The CDR3 has 18 amino acids. This CDR3 reads CASSLSVAAGQGTDTQYF. The CDR3 nucleotides are TGCGCCAGCAGCTTGAGCGTTGCGGCTGGACAGGGAACAGATACGCAGTATTTT.

The genes are TRBV10-3 and TRBJ2-7, with 9 bases that match TRBD1. Germline CDR1 is ENHRY and CDR2 is SYGVKD. This CDR3 spans 14 amino acids. Germline trimming cut 5 bases from V and 3 bases from J; bases unmatched to any gene: 5. The CDR3 bases are TGTGCCATCAGTTCCCGGGACAGGGACTACGAGCAGTACTTC. This sequence encodes CAISSRDRDYEQYF.

CDR3 amino acids: CASSPPSSQETQYF. The CDR3 DNA is TGTGCCAGCTCACCACCGTCTAGCCAAGAGACCCAGTACTTC. V usage is TRBV18 and J usage is TRBJ2-5; D ambiguous. Germline CDR1 reads KGHSH; CDR2 reads LQKENI. The CDR3 runs to 14 residues. Deletions cut 0 bases from V and 1 base from J, with 6 bases between.

V gene TRBV27 combines with J gene TRBJ2-3; D remains ambiguous. The CDR3 spans 13 residues. Germline values: CDR1 MNHEY, CDR2 SMNVEV (reference sequence). Trimming left V 6 bases short and J 0 bases short, with 7 bases between. CDR3 nucleotides: TGTGCCAGCAGACCCCCTAGCACAGATACGCAGTATTTT. Translation gives CASRPPSTDTQYF.

The chain combines TRBV4-2 with TRBJ2-3, with 9 bases matching TRBD1. Trimming took 9 bases from V and 3 from J; bases not matched to a gene: 7. The CDR3 is 14 residues long. Germline CDR1 is LGHNA and CDR2 is YNFKEQ. CDR3 in DNA: TGTGCCAGTAAGGTGGACAGGGGAACAGATACGCAGTATTTT. Protein product: CASKVDRGTDTQYF.

The J gene is TRBJ1-1, the V gene TRBV11-3; D unclear. The CDR3 has 13 amino acids. Germline CDR1 SGHNT, CDR2 YENEEA. V was trimmed by 0 bases and J by 7 bases, leaving 9 bases between them. CDR3 protein: CASSLEWSSEAFF. The CDR3 bases are TGTGCCAGCAGCTTAGAGTGGAGCAGTGAAGCTTTCTTT.

The rearrangement uses TRBV5-1 and TRBJ1-2; 8 positions agree with TRBD1. The CDR3 has 15 residues. Germline CDR1 and CDR2: SGHRS and YFSETQ. J was trimmed by 4 bases and V by 0 bases; bases with no gene match: 5. The CDR3 DNA reads as TGCGCCAGCAGCTTGGAAGGGACAGGAGTCTATGGCTACACCTTC. Its translation: CASSLEGTGVYGYTF.

This chain links TRBV9 with TRBJ2-3; 7 nucleotides line up with TRBD2. In germline, CDR1 is SGDLS, CDR2 YYNGEE. This CDR3 is 16 amino acids long. Unmatched junction bases numbered 8, after V lost 3 bases and J lost 1 base. CDR3 loop: CASSGVGTTGTDTQYF. The DNA for the CDR3 is TGTGCCAGCAGCGGGGTGGGGACTACAGGCACAGATACGCAGTATTTT.

Here the CDR3 DNA reads TGTGCCTCCGGTGTGCGGTACGAGCAGTACTTC. This codes for CASGVRYEQYF. This chain links TRBV28 with TRBJ2-7, with D hard to call. CDR1 is MDHEN, CDR2 SYDVKM, per germline. CDR3 length equals 11 residues. Trimming cost V 11 bases and J 4 bases, with 12 bases left between them.

J is TRBJ2-1 and V is TRBV18; TRBD1 matches at 9 bases. V was clipped by 3 bases and J by 6 bases; unmatched bases: 6. CDR3 length equals 15 residues. The V gene's germline CDR1 is KGHSH and CDR2 LQKENI. Here the CDR3 DNA reads TGTGCCAGCTCACCCTTGGGGACAGGGTTCAATGAGCAGTTCTTC. Amino acid sequence: CASSPLGTGFNEQFF.

The count of this clone is one. The CDR3 bases are TGTGCCATCAGTGAGTCGAAAACAGATACAGTGGCGGGGGATTCCTACGAGCAGTACTTC. It yields the protein CAISESKTDTVAGDSYEQYF. The J gene is TRBJ2-7, the V gene TRBV10-3; 7 bases are a match to TRBD2. Germline CDR1 is ENHRY and CDR2 is SYGVKD. Trimming removed 0 bases from V and 1 base from J; junction bases left unmatched: 18. The CDR3 has 20 amino acids.

The chain uses TRBV4-2 and TRBJ2-1, with 7 bases identical to TRBD2. There are 14 residues in the CDR3. Germline CDR1 is LGHNA and CDR2 is YNFKEQ. After removal of 4 bases from V and 9 bases from J, the junction contained 9 bases not matched to a gene. The chain's CDR3 is CASSPRTSKREQFF. CDR3 sequence (DNA): TGTGCCAGCAGCCCGCGGACTAGTAAGCGTGAGCAGTTCTTC.